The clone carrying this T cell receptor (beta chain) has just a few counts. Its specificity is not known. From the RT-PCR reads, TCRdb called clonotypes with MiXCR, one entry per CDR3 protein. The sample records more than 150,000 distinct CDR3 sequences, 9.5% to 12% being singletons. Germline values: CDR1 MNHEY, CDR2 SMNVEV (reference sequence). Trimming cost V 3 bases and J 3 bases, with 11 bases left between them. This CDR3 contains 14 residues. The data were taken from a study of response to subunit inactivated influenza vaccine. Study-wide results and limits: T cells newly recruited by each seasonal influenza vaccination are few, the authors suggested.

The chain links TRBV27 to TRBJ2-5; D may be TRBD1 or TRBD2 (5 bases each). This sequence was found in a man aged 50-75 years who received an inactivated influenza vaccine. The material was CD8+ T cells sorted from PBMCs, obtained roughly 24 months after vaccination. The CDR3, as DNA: TGTGCCAGCAGTTTTTTGGTGGGGGAAGAGACCCAGTACTTC. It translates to CASSFLVGEETQYF.